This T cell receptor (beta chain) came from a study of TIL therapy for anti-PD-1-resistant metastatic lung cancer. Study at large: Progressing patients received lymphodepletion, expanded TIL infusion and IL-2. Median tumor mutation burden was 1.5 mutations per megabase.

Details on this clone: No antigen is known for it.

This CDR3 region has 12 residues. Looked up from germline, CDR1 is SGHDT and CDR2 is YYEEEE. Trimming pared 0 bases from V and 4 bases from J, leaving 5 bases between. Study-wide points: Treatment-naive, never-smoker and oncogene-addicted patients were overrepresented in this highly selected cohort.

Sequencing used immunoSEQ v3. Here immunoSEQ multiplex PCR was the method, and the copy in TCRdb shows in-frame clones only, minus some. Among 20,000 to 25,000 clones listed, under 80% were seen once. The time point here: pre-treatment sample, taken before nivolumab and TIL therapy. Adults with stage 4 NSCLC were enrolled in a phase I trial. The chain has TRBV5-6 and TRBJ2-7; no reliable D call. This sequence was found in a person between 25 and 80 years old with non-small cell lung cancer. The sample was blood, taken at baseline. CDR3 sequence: CASSLGDYEQYF. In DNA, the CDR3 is TGTGCCAGCAGCTTGGGTGATTACGAGCAGTACTTC.